The rows below give T cell receptor beta chains drawn from one sample of a study of T-cell memory formation after mild COVID-19. TCRdb independently ran MiXCR on the 5' RACE reads; one entry per CDR3 protein. This table has around 150,000 distinct CDR3 sequences, roughly 10% appearing once. The sequenced material came from PBMCs or a T cell subset sorted from them (not recorded which). The receptor set was obtained from a young man who had mild COVID-19 (a few samples of this study predate the infection). Cell type and time point are not known. Each CDR3 is given without its conserved first and last residue.

v_gene: TRBV12-3/TRBV12-4; j_gene: TRBJ2-1; CDR3aa: ASRRDRGEQF
v_gene: TRBV7-2; j_gene: TRBJ1-1; CDR3aa: ASSPTPLNTEAF
v_gene: TRBV5-1; j_gene: TRBJ1-2; CDR3aa: ASSPGSGENYGYT
v_gene: TRBV6-1; j_gene: TRBJ2-1; CDR3aa: ASSDFGDLSYNEQF
v_gene: TRBV28; j_gene: TRBJ2-3; CDR3aa: ASSLLSTDTDTQY
v_gene: TRBV7-2; j_gene: TRBJ2-1; CDR3aa: ASSLDRGNNEQF
v_gene: TRBV6-5; j_gene: TRBJ1-1; CDR3aa: ASSYRGPGNTEAF
v_gene: TRBV5-1; j_gene: TRBJ2-2; CDR3aa: ASSLQPRDGELF
v_gene: TRBV11-2; j_gene: TRBJ2-3; CDR3aa: ASSSQHLAIMVTQY
v_gene: TRBV7-7; j_gene: TRBJ2-1; CDR3aa: ATSPGEGYNEQF
v_gene: TRBV5-1; j_gene: TRBJ2-3; CDR3aa: ASSSHGGGGASDTQY
v_gene: TRBV11-1; j_gene: TRBJ2-1; CDR3aa: ASSPGIDNEQF
v_gene: TRBV20-1; j_gene: TRBJ2-5; CDR3aa: SARVGAGSIRETQY
v_gene: TRBV6-5; j_gene: TRBJ2-7; CDR3aa: ASSYSGLAGAYEQY
v_gene: TRBV2; j_gene: TRBJ2-7; CDR3aa: ASSTDKDARVSSYEQY
v_gene: TRBV4-2; j_gene: TRBJ2-2; CDR3aa: ASSQESRKNTGELF
v_gene: TRBV12-3/TRBV12-4; j_gene: TRBJ2-5; CDR3aa: ASRGGGEGETQY
v_gene: TRBV12-3/TRBV12-4; j_gene: TRBJ2-1; CDR3aa: ASTRTSGGYNEQF
v_gene: TRBV9; j_gene: TRBJ2-2; CDR3aa: ASSVSQGDTGELF
v_gene: TRBV6-6; j_gene: TRBJ2-7; CDR3aa: ASTGLAGASYEQY
v_gene: TRBV6-1; j_gene: TRBJ2-1; CDR3aa: ASSVRALRGEQF
v_gene: TRBV20-1; j_gene: TRBJ1-5; CDR3aa: SARDYGSNQPQH
v_gene: TRBV6-5; j_gene: TRBJ2-7; CDR3aa: ASSYEAGATYEQY
v_gene: TRBV6-6; j_gene: TRBJ1-4; CDR3aa: ASSYGTGREKLF
v_gene: TRBV5-1; j_gene: TRBJ1-2; CDR3aa: ASSRYEQAAGNYGYT
v_gene: TRBV7-2; j_gene: TRBJ1-2; CDR3aa: ASSLTGAGYT
v_gene: TRBV6-1; j_gene: TRBJ2-5; CDR3aa: ASSVQGTIQETQY
v_gene: TRBV6-5; j_gene: TRBJ1-1; CDR3aa: ASSYRGTYLNTEAF
v_gene: TRBV12-3/TRBV12-4; j_gene: TRBJ2-3; CDR3aa: ASSLTPLRY
v_gene: TRBV7-8; j_gene: TRBJ2-1; CDR3aa: ASSLASGSLDYNEQF
v_gene: TRBV7-2; j_gene: TRBJ2-7; CDR3aa: ASSPRRLAYEQY
v_gene: TRBV4-1; j_gene: TRBJ1-2; CDR3aa: ASSTQQGYYGYT
v_gene: TRBV7-2; j_gene: TRBJ2-5; CDR3aa: ASSARQGRQTQY
v_gene: TRBV4-2; j_gene: TRBJ1-1; CDR3aa: ASRRREGGDTEAF
v_gene: TRBV6-5; j_gene: TRBJ2-3; CDR3aa: ASSYSGLAGVPTDTQY
v_gene: TRBV28; j_gene: TRBJ1-3; CDR3aa: ASSPPGGYGNTIY
v_gene: TRBV7-2; j_gene: TRBJ2-1; CDR3aa: ASSLEGNNEQF
v_gene: TRBV11-2; j_gene: TRBJ1-1; CDR3aa: ASSPQGGRTEAF
v_gene: TRBV7-2; j_gene: TRBJ2-1; CDR3aa: ASSLPTSGNNEQF
v_gene: TRBV28; j_gene: TRBJ1-6; CDR3aa: ASSWLTGVDSPLH
v_gene: TRBV28; j_gene: TRBJ1-1; CDR3aa: ASRTTRLKKWAF
v_gene: TRBV4-2; j_gene: TRBJ1-1; CDR3aa: ASSPTGMDFSLGAF
v_gene: TRBV25-1; j_gene: TRBJ1-2; CDR3aa: ASSVGPTGGYT
v_gene: TRBV12-3/TRBV12-4; j_gene: TRBJ2-2; CDR3aa: ASTQLAGETGELF
v_gene: TRBV5-5; j_gene: TRBJ2-3; CDR3aa: ASRERVADTQY
v_gene: TRBV7-9; j_gene: TRBJ1-3; CDR3aa: ASTPPNGNTIY
v_gene: TRBV5-6; j_gene: TRBJ2-5; CDR3aa: ASSLGMYQETQY
v_gene: TRBV2; j_gene: TRBJ2-1; CDR3aa: ASSKAESSYNEQF
v_gene: TRBV5-1; j_gene: TRBJ1-1; CDR3aa: ASSLIQGAGTEAF
v_gene: TRBV5-8; j_gene: TRBJ2-7; CDR3aa: ASSLGLAGPSYEQY
v_gene: TRBV14; j_gene: TRBJ2-2; CDR3aa: ASSQRVSAGPGELF
v_gene: TRBV5-4; j_gene: TRBJ2-7; CDR3aa: ASSRGLTTGEQY
v_gene: TRBV10-3; j_gene: TRBJ2-1; CDR3aa: AIRTSGGTRSYNEQF
v_gene: TRBV11-2; j_gene: TRBJ2-5; CDR3aa: ASSSQPVETQY
v_gene: TRBV20-1; j_gene: TRBJ2-1; CDR3aa: SARSGAPLDEQF
v_gene: TRBV7-2; j_gene: TRBJ1-2; CDR3aa: ASSSSGAILGYT
v_gene: TRBV5-4; j_gene: TRBJ1-1; CDR3aa: ASRRLPNTEAF
v_gene: TRBV7-6; j_gene: TRBJ1-6; CDR3aa: ASSLGRGNSPLH
v_gene: TRBV6-6; j_gene: TRBJ2-7; CDR3aa: ASSYKTGYEQY
v_gene: TRBV7-2; j_gene: TRBJ1-4; CDR3aa: ASSSLGGWDEKLF